This TCR beta chain derives from a study of T cells after yellow fever vaccination. Broader study findings: It was a small share of clonotypes that appeared in both CD4 and CD8 compartments. Reappearing after the booster were most of the clones from primary vaccination (around 95% CD4, around 90% CD8). Abundant bulk-derived clonotypes could contaminate FACS-sorted repertoires.

About this clonotype: Its specificity is not known.

Germline loops: CDR1 MNHEY, CDR2 SVGAGI. Losses at the gene ends were 0 bases for V and 8 bases for J; bases not matched to a gene: 5. CDR3 size: 15 residues. The 5'RACE template-switching step produced TCR cDNA and added a universal primer site and UMIs. Via MiXCR, TCRdb re-called the 5' RACE reads, giving one row per CDR3 protein. The repertoire holds 150,000 or so distinct CDR3 sequences, with over 7% as singletons. This specimen was CD8+ T cells sorted from PBMCs, taken 45 days after the yellow fever booster vaccination. The sequence derives from a man between 18 and 29 years old who received the YFV17D yellow fever vaccine. The chain recombines TRBV6-5 with TRBJ1-3, with 9 bases aligning to TRBD1. CDR3: CASSYSETGGDTIYF. CDR3 in DNA: TGTGCCAGCAGTTACTCCGAGACAGGGGGTGACACCATATATTTT.